This T cell receptor (beta chain) came from a study of CD8 T cells in Susac syndrome. Study-level results: As acknowledged by the study, its TCR sequencing and HLA analysis included a relatively small number of individuals.

The CDR3 contains 16 residues. Germline trimming cut 2 bases from V and 2 bases from J; bases unmatched to any gene: 5. Germline CDR1 is MDHEN and CDR2 is SYDVKM. Sequencing of TCR beta was carried out in blood CD8+ and CD4+ T cells. Through negative isolation, CD4+ and CD8+ T cells were obtained, while TEMRA cells were enriched using FACS. As regards this clonotype: Its target is not known.

With random hexamers, about 0.45 to 1 ug RNA was reverse transcribed. Across 54 Vbeta and 13 Jbeta, immunoSEQ multiplex PCR amplified TCR beta CDR3. TCRdb fed the immunoSEQ multiplex PCR reads into MiXCR, producing one record per CDR3 protein. Among approximately 300,000 distinct CDR3 sequences listed, 75% to 85% were seen once. This receptor was obtained from a human donor with multiple sclerosis. Sequenced sample: CD8+ T cells from PBMCs. V and J are TRBV28 and TRBJ2-1, with TRBD2 matching over 8 bases. CDR3 DNA: TGTGCCAGCAGTTTAGGCGGGAGGCCAACCTACAATGAGCAGTTCTTC. Amino acids: CASSLGGRPTYNEQFF. The entire variable domain, with the rest obtained from reference TRBV28 and TRBJ2-1, is as follows: DVKVTQSSRYLVKRTGEKVFLECVQDMDHENMFWYRQDPGLGLRLIYFSYDVKMKEKGDIPEGYSVSREKKERFSLILESASTNQTSMYLCASSLGGRPTYNEQFFGPGTRLTVL.